This TCR beta chain is drawn from a study of T cell responses to AZD1222 COVID-19 vaccine (dated by TCRdb to about 2021). At the level of the whole study: AZD1222 recipients with second doses at about 4 weeks or about 12 weeks were pooled, because spike-specific TCR depth and breadth did not differ between schedules. TCR sequencing was performed for roughly 240 trial participants, of whom about 200 were given two doses of AZD1222 and around 25 were given two doses of MenACWY control vaccine. Trial participants were enrolled into age subgroups of 18-55, 56-69 and 70-plus years, which contained about 150, 27 and 61 TCR-sequenced participants, respectively.

The investigation overall reported the following: Spike-specific TCR breadth and depth rose significantly after two AZD1222 doses compared with day 0 and with MenACWY recipients. The vaccine-associated CD4 TCRs covered the entire spike protein, and the dominant responses fell in regions 160-218 and 743-854. Nearly half of unique spike-specific TCRs reportedly recognized epitopes outside regions mutated in the B.1.351 and B.1.1.7 variants. Conclusions about previously exposed vaccinees were limited because only six AZD1222 recipients were SARS-CoV-2 seropositive at baseline. The 56-69-year group was small, and its depth increase did not reach significance, likely because of low power. Most participants were white British and females outnumbered males, and the authors suggested that clonal diversity may have been underestimated. Because no day 14 peak-response samples were available, the repertoires could be characterized only after the peak T cell response.

CDR1 and CDR2 are read off the germline V gene as SGHTA and FQGNSA. From the cysteine through the phenylalanine, the CDR3 covers 15 amino acids. The retained sequence is limited to the CDR3, 45 bases, with the frame set at the first base. V and J lose 5 bases and 4 bases, and a span of 17 bases separates them. The CDR3 regions of human TCRbeta chains were subjected to immunosequencing. The study's processing was this. TCRs in the repertoires were matched against a reference library of SARS-CoV-2-specific TCRs that had been generated with the MIRA antigen-specificity platform. Breadth was defined as the fraction of unique TCRs that were SARS-CoV-2-associated, and depth was defined as the fraction of total T cells that were SARS-CoV-2-associated. Using the MIRA data, each spike-specific TCR was assigned both to the spike region to which the TCR was reactive and to a CD4 or CD8 class. Log10-transformed breadth and depth values were compared by one-way ANOVA with Sidak's multiple comparisons tests. The table comes from immuneACCESS by way of TCRdb, which keeps in-frame sequences with V and J called. Part of the clones is missing from these tables; in studies checked, under half for an unresolved V gene and the rest for unknown reasons. The V and J calls and clone size were taken over from that table, and D and trimming were inferred from the DNA. This sample gives more than 75,000 clones in total; about 88% of them show up just once. About 1.5% of the sample belongs to the ten largest clones.

Concerning this clone: It lacks a known antigen. No base-level quality is on record; no much larger clone is a single base apart.

Taken with the paper, the label for time point translates to: baseline before first vaccination. Samples from vaccinated people were obtained from the UK trials COV001 and COV002, which included a single-blind randomized controlled phase 2/3 trial of AZD1222 (ChAdOx1 nCoV-19) in healthy adults. For TCRbeta chain sequencing, PBMC samples from trial participants were taken at day 0 and at day 28 after the second dose. In this chain, TRBV7-2 is recombined with TRBJ1-1, and TRBD1 may be the D gene, going by 6 matching bases. Material: peripheral blood, obtained on day 0 of AZD1222 vaccination. The clonotype originates from an adult in good health. Read as DNA, the sequence is TGTGCCAGCAGCCCCTGGACAGACTCAGGCACTGAAGCTTTCTTT. Translated, it gives CASSPWTDSGTEAFF.